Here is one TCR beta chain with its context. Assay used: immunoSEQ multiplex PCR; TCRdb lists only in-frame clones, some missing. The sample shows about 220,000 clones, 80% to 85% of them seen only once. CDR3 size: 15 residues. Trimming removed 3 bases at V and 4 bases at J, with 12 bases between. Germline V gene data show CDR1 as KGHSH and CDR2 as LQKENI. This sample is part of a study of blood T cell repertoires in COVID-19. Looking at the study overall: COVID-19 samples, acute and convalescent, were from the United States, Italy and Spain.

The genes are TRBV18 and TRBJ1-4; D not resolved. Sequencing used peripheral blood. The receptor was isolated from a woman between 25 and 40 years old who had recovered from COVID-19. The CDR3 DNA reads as TGTGCCAGCTCACCGAACCGGGATCGTAATGAAAAACTGTTTTTT. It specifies CASSPNRDRNEKLFF.